The rows below give T cell receptor beta chains drawn from one sample of a study of technical replicates of blood from a handful of donors. Profiled with immunoSEQ multiplex PCR; TCRdb holds only in-frame clones, not every one. This sample has nearly 95,000 clones, with 90% to 97% found just once. Specimen: T cells isolated from PBMCs. The receptors come from a human donor in good health. The CDR3 runs from the conserved cysteine through the conserved F or W. A D gene is named only where the DNA matches it firmly. Part of the rows lack a size; the others show once, few, many or a class for expanded clones.

v_call	d_call	clone_size	j_call	cdr3_aa	cdr3_nt
TRBV6-5	NA	NA	TRBJ2-3	CASSYRGPQGGQYF	TGTGCCAGCAGTTACAGAGGACCGCAAGGGGGGCAGTATTTT
TRBV9	TRBD2	once	TRBJ2-1	CASSVAGVAGGVNEQFF	TGTGCCAGCAGCGTAGCGGGAGTAGCGGGAGGAGTCAATGAGCAGTTCTTC
TRBV5-1	NA	NA	TRBJ1-1	CASKATGNTEAFF	TGCGCCAGCAAAGCGACAGGGAACACTGAAGCTTTCTTT
TRBV19	TRBD2	NA	TRBJ2-7	CASTQRDPYEQYF	TGTGCCAGTACTCAGCGGGACCCCTACGAGCAGTACTTC
TRBV4-1	NA	NA	TRBJ2-7	CASSQDKVGSYEQYF	TGCGCCAGCAGCCAAGATAAGGTCGGGTCCTACGAGCAGTACTTC
TRBV4-1	TRBD1	NA	TRBJ2-3	CASSQAYDRELTDTQYF	TGCGCCAGCAGCCAGGCCTATGACAGGGAATTGACAGATACGCAGTATTTT
TRBV9	NA	NA	TRBJ2-7	CASNAGSSSYEQYF	TGTGCCAGCAACGCAGGGTCTAGCTCCTACGAGCAGTACTTC
TRBV19	TRBD2	NA	TRBJ2-7	CASKQTSGSYEQYF	TGTGCCAGTAAGCAGACTAGCGGGAGTTACGAGCAGTACTTC
TRBV9	NA	NA	TRBJ2-7	CASSFVEYGDEQYF	TGTGCCAGCAGCTTTGTAGAGTATGGTGACGAGCAGTACTTC
TRBV5-5	NA	NA	TRBJ2-3	CASSFFTDTQYF	TGTGCCAGCAGCTTCTTCACAGATACGCAGTATTTT
TRBV7-9	NA	once	TRBJ2-7	CASRAQATYEQYF	TGTGCCAGCAGGGCACAGGCAACCTACGAGCAGTACTTC
TRBV30	NA	NA	TRBJ1-1	CAWNMKEVIVNTEAFF	TGTGCCTGGAATATGAAGGAGGTGATCGTGAACACTGAAGCTTTCTTT
TRBV7-9	NA	few	TRBJ1-3	CASSPDNSGNTIYF	TGTGCCAGCAGCCCGGACAACTCTGGAAACACCATATATTTT
TRBV29-1	NA	NA	TRBJ2-1	CSAGTFNNEQFF	TGCAGCGCCGGGACTTTCAACAATGAGCAGTTCTTC
TRBV5-4	NA	NA	TRBJ2-3	CASSPSRTGFSTDTQYF	TGTGCCAGCAGCCCCTCGAGGACGGGGTTTAGCACAGATACGCAGTATTTT
TRBV28	NA	NA	TRBJ1-5	CASSLMGGQPQHF	TGTGCCAGCAGCCTGATGGGGGGTCAGCCCCAGCATTTT
TRBV27	NA	NA	TRBJ1-1	CASSWGRSNTEAFF	TGTGCCAGCAGTTGGGGCAGGTCGAACACTGAAGCTTTCTTT
TRBV4-1	TRBD2	NA	TRBJ2-3	CASSHSRTSGTKNTQYF	TGCGCCAGCAGCCACTCCCGGACTAGCGGGACTAAAAATACGCAGTATTTT
TRBV19	TRBD2	NA	TRBJ2-2	CASSIIAGGVAGELFF	TGTGCCAGTAGTATAATAGCGGGAGGCGTCGCCGGGGAGCTGTTTTTT
TRBV5-1	NA	NA	TRBJ1-1	CASRGGATEAFF	TGCGCCAGTAGGGGGGGGGCCACTGAAGCTTTCTTT
TRBV4-1	TRBD1	NA	TRBJ1-2	CASSPPGQVLDGYTF	TGCGCCAGCAGCCCCCCGGGACAGGTTCTGGATGGCTACACCTTC
TRBV2	NA	NA	TRBJ2-1	CASSDLDPSNEQFF	TGTGCCAGCAGTGATTTAGATCCAAGTAATGAGCAGTTCTTC
TRBV7-9	TRBD2	once	TRBJ2-3	CASSHTTGTSGTDTQYF	TGTGCCAGCAGCCACACCACCGGGACTAGCGGCACAGATACGCAGTATTTT
TRBV6-5	TRBD1	NA	TRBJ1-5	CASRIDRGYNQPQHF	TGTGCCAGCAGGATTGACAGGGGTTACAATCAGCCCCAGCATTTT
TRBV5-1	TRBD1	NA	TRBJ1-5	CASSLQGATNQPQHF	TGCGCCAGCAGCCTACAGGGGGCTACCAATCAGCCCCAGCATTTT
TRBV27	NA	once	TRBJ1-1	CASSLDSMNTEAFF	TGTGCCAGCAGTTTAGACAGCATGAACACTGAAGCTTTCTTT
TRBV2	NA	NA	TRBJ2-1	CASGSRNEQFF	TGTGCCAGCGGGAGTCGGAATGAGCAGTTCTTC
TRBV5-4	NA	NA	TRBJ2-4	CASSGLNGDKNIQYF	TGTGCCAGCAGCGGCCTCAACGGGGATAAAAACATTCAGTACTTC
TRBV7-3	TRBD2	NA	TRBJ2-1	CASSLAGVYNEQFF	TGTGCCAGCAGCTTAGCGGGAGTCTACAATGAGCAGTTCTTC
TRBV5-8	NA	NA	TRBJ1-5	CASSLFKGLNQPQHF	TGTGCCAGCAGCTTGTTCAAGGGGTTAAATCAGCCCCAGCATTTT
TRBV5-1	TRBD1	NA	TRBJ2-1	CASSLTGGSYNEQFF	TGCGCCAGCAGCTTGACAGGGGGCTCCTACAATGAGCAGTTCTTC
TRBV5-1	NA	NA	TRBJ2-2	CASSLDRVDTGELFF	TGCGCCAGCAGCTTGGACAGGGTTGACACCGGGGAGCTGTTTTTT
TRBV28	NA	once	TRBJ1-5	CASSLGAGQPQHF	TGTGCCAGCAGTTTAGGGGCCGGTCAGCCCCAGCATTTT
TRBV5-1	NA	NA	TRBJ2-3	CASSLEGSGASTDTQYF	TGCGCCAGCAGCTTGGAAGGGAGCGGTGCTAGCACAGATACGCAGTATTTT
TRBV11-2	NA	NA	TRBJ2-6	CASSPYSGANVLTF	TGTGCCAGCAGCCCCTACTCTGGGGCCAACGTCCTGACTTTC
TRBV5-1	TRBD1	NA	TRBJ1-2	CASSLDFGTGDGYTF	TGCGCCAGCAGCTTGGACTTCGGGACAGGGGATGGCTACACCTTC
TRBV18	NA	NA	TRBJ1-3	CASSPTATSGNTIYF	TGTGCCAGCTCACCCACAGCTACTTCTGGAAACACCATATATTTT
TRBV9	NA	NA	TRBJ2-3	CASSVLTVDTQYF	TGTGCCAGCAGCGTATTGACAGTCGATACGCAGTATTTT
TRBV29-1	NA	NA	TRBJ1-2	CSSLVGAGPYGYTF	TGCAGTTCATTAGTTGGTGCGGGTCCCTATGGCTACACCTTC
TRBV28	TRBD2	NA	TRBJ2-3	CALAGASRSTDTQYF	TGTGCCCTAGCGGGAGCTTCCCGAAGCACAGATACGCAGTATTTT
TRBV4-3	NA	NA	TRBJ2-1	CASSQVPTPGDEQFF	TGCGCCAGCAGCCAAGTCCCCACCCCGGGGGATGAGCAGTTCTTC
TRBV2	NA	once	TRBJ1-1	CASSGIANTEAFF	TGTGCCAGCAGTGGTATAGCTAACACTGAAGCTTTCTTT
TRBV7-9	TRBD1	NA	TRBJ2-3	CASSFTGGGTDTQYF	TGTGCCAGCAGCTTCACAGGGGGTGGCACAGATACGCAGTATTTT
TRBV6-1	NA	NA	TRBJ1-3	CATLGNTIYF	TGTGCCACCCTAGGAAACACCATATATTTT
TRBV18	NA	NA	TRBJ1-3	CASLASFSGNTIYF	TGTGCCAGCTTAGCCAGTTTCTCTGGAAACACCATATATTTT
TRBV7-8	NA	NA	TRBJ1-4	CASSRRQRDEKLFF	TGTGCCAGCAGCCGACGACAGCGGGATGAAAAACTGTTTTTT